This T cell receptor beta chain was obtained from a study of Graves' ophthalmopathy and Graves' hyperthyroidism. Germline assignment: CDR1 SQVTM and CDR2 ANQGSEA. The germline V and J ends were trimmed by 0 bases and 3 bases, with 6 bases remaining between them. This CDR3 has 12 residues. This clonotype occurred many times. Amplifying from RNA transcripts, the study obtained TCR beta CDR3 regions. The library came from an HTBI-primed first-round RT-PCR and a second-round multiplex PCR. TCRdb called the multiplex PCR reads again in MiXCR, with one record for every CDR3 protein. The sample lists under 400,000 distinct CDR3 sequences; about a sixth were seen once. Patients were left out if they had other autoimmune diseases, uncontrolled infections, pregnancy or lactation. As diagnostic evidence, clinical symptoms, serum thyroxine, TRAb, thyroid ultrasound and orbital computed tomography were relied upon.

The TCR originated in an adult man with Graves' ophthalmopathy. The sequenced sample was peripheral blood. The rearrangement joins TRBV29-1 to TRBJ2-7, with D unclear. The CDR3 region is CSVEDGSYEQYF. The CDR3 region has the DNA TGCAGCGTTGAAGACGGAAGCTACGAGCAGTACTTC.